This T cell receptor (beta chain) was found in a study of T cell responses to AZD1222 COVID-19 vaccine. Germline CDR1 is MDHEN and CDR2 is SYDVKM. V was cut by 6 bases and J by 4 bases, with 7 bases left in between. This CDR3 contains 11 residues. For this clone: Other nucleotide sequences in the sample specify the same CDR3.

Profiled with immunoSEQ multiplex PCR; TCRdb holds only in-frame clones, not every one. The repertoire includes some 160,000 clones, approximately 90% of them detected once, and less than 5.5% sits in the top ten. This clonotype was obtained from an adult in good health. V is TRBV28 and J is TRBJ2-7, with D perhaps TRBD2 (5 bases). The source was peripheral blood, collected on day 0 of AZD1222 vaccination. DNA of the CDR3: TGTGCCAGCAGCCGAGGGTACGAGCAGTACTTC. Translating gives CASSRGYEQYF. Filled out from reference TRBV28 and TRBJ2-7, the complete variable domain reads DVKVTQSSRYLVKRTGEKVFLECVQDMDHENMFWYRQDPGLGLRLIYFSYDVKMKEKGDIPEGYSVSREKKERFSLILESASTNQTSMYLCASSRGYEQYFGPGTRLTVT.